What follows is one TCR beta chain and its context. What it binds is unknown. These data originate in a study of STAT3 mutations in large granular lymphocyte leukemia. Overall study findings and caveats: At least one immunodominant TCR beta clonotype appeared in every T-cell large granular lymphocyte leukemia patient.

TCRdb keeps only in-frame clones here, not all; method: immunoSEQ multiplex PCR. The sample records several thousand clones, 85% to 90% being singletons. Sequenced: peripheral blood mononuclear cells. The TCR sequence derives from an older man with T-cell large granular lymphocyte leukemia. Some clones in this sample may be carry-over from other donors' samples.

The CDR3 DNA is TGTGCCAGCGGTCAAGAGACCCAGTACTTC. Protein sequence: CASGQETQYF. The chain links TRBV6-5 to TRBJ2-5; D is unclear. Germline assignment: CDR1 MNHEY and CDR2 SVGAGI. V was clipped by 8 bases and J by 2 bases, with 3 bases between them. The CDR3 loop spans 10 amino acids.